These 6 T cell receptor beta chains originate from one sample sequenced in a study of blood T cell repertoires in COVID-19. Measured with immunoSEQ multiplex PCR; TCRdb has only the in-frame clones, and not every one. The sample contains tens of thousands of clones, 80% to 90% of which appear only once. Sequenced material: peripheral blood. The receptors shown here come from a man aged 45-65 years with COVID-19, enrolled during active disease.

The chain joins TRBV24-1 to TRBJ1-2; D not certain. V lost 0 bases, J lost 3 bases, and 7 bases lay in between. Germline lookup yields CDR1 KGHDR and CDR2 SFDVKD. The CDR3 has 14 amino acids. CDR3 amino acids: CATSDLQTDYGYTF. The CDR3 DNA sequence: TGTGCCACCAGTGATTTGCAAACAGACTATGGCTACACCTTC.

This sequence joins TRBV4-3 and TRBJ2-1; 9 bases are shared with TRBD2. Germline V lookup: CDR1 LGHNA, CDR2 YSLEER. V gave up 0 bases and J gave up 4 bases; unmatched junction bases: 4. This CDR3 is built from 16 residues. The CDR3 bases are TGCGCCAGCAGCCAAGAGGCTAGCGGGGCTTACAATGAGCAGTTCTTC. Protein: CASSQEASGAYNEQFF.

The chain recombines TRBV6-2 or TRBV6-3 with TRBJ2-7; unclear D gene. The CDR3 spans 13 residues. Trimming removed 0 bases at V and 4 bases at J, with 7 bases between. CDR1 and CDR2 from the germline V gene are MNHEY and SVGEGT. Here the CDR3 DNA reads TGTGCCAGCAGTTACTCTGAGAGTTACGAGCAGTACTTC. This codes for CASSYSESYEQYF.

The rearrangement links TRBV2 to TRBJ2-2; maybe TRBD2 (6 bases). The germline gives CDR1 SNHLY, CDR2 FYNNEI. The CDR3 loop spans 14 amino acids. The CDR3 loop reads CATSKTRNTGELFF. In DNA, the CDR3 is TGTGCTACCAGTAAGACTAGGAACACCGGGGAGCTGTTTTTT.

The V and J genes are TRBV15 and TRBJ2-7, with 12 bases lining up with TRBD2. The CDR3 runs to 15 residues. Losses at the gene ends were 5 bases for V and 4 bases for J; bases not matched to a gene: 6. Germline values: CDR1 LNHNV, CDR2 YYDKDF (reference sequence). As DNA, the CDR3 is TGTGCCACCAGCGCGACGACTAGCGGGGGTTACGAGCAGTACTTC. This translates into CATSATTSGGYEQYF. The full variable domain, in which reference TRBV15 and TRBJ2-7 provide the parts outside the CDR3, is DAMVIQNPRYQVTQFGKPVTLSCSQTLNHNVMYWYQQKSSQAPKLLFHYYDKDFNNEADTPDNFQSRRPNTSFCFLDIRSPGLGDTAMYLCATSATTSGGYEQYFGPGTRLTVT.

The genes are TRBV11-1 and TRBJ2-3; the match to TRBD1 covers 9 bases. CDR3 length equals 16 residues. Germline V lookup: CDR1 SGHAT, CDR2 FQDESV (reference sequence). V was pared by 1 base and J by 4 bases, with 6 bases of the junction left unmatched. The CDR3 loop reads CASSLEQGAGADTQYF. CDR3 in DNA: TGTGCCAGCAGCTTAGAACAGGGGGCAGGGGCAGATACGCAGTATTTT.